This T cell receptor (beta chain) came from a study of Tregs in tolerant kidney transplant recipients. Germline-derived CDR1 and CDR2 are SNHLY and FYNNEI. The CDR3 loop spans 16 amino acids. The V gene end was trimmed by 6 bases and the J gene end by 9 bases; junction bases not matched to a gene: 8. Using immunoSEQ multiplex PCR, the repertoire was profiled, and TCRdb retains in-frame clones only, with some absent. The sample consists of roughly 69,000 clones, less than 90% of them appearing once. The receptor comes from a human donor who received a combined kidney and bone marrow transplant. The sequenced sample was CD4+ T cells from blood, obtained before the transplant. The V gene is TRBV2, the J gene TRBJ2-4; the match to TRBD2 covers 16 bases. Here the CDR3 DNA reads TGTGCCAGCAGGGGACTAGCGGGAGGGGAAGGTGGCATTCAGTACTTC. Amino acid sequence: CASRGLAGGEGGIQYF.